Presented here are 2 T cell receptor beta chains from one specimen sequenced in a study of patients and donors after allogeneic stem cell transplantation. TCRdb redid the calling of the RT-PCR reads with MiXCR, one entry per CDR3 protein. The sample gives about a million distinct CDR3 sequences, roughly 18% of which show up once; around 5.5% is in the top ten. The material sequenced was blood, either unsorted or a sorted T cell fraction (not recorded which). The receptors stem from a human donor who was either an allogeneic HSCT recipient or a stem cell or donor lymphocyte infusion donor (not recorded which). It is not recorded whose cells these are; they may come from a transplant donor.

This chain uses TRBV7-8 with TRBJ2-3; 11 bases are shared with TRBD2. The germline V gene encodes CDR1 SGHVS and CDR2 FQNEAQ. The CDR3 spans 16 residues. With 6 bases clipped from V and 6 bases from J, the junction kept 11 bases outside the gene matches. The CDR3 here is CASRLAGGRRGDTQYF. The DNA for the CDR3 is TGTGCCAGCAGGCTAGCGGGAGGCAGGCGGGGGGATACGCAGTATTTT.

This chain uses TRBV19 with TRBJ2-1; TRBD2 agrees at 14 bases. The trim removed 10 bases at V and 9 bases at J, leaving 5 bases unmatched. The CDR3 is made up of 13 amino acids. The V gene's germline CDR1 is LNHDA and CDR2 SQIVND (reference sequence). The CDR3 DNA follows: TGTGCCACCGGGACTAGCGGGAGAGGTGAGCAGTTCTTC. This translates into CATGTSGRGEQFF. The full variable domain, completed using reference TRBV19 and TRBJ2-1, is DGGITQSPKYLFRKEGQNVTLSCEQNLNHDAMYWYRQDPGQGLRLIYYSQIVNDFQKGDIAEGYSVSREKKESFPLTVTSAQKNPTAFYLCATGTSGRGEQFFGPGTRLTVL.